Listed here are 20 T cell receptor beta chains from one sample, sequenced in a study of OX40 agonist ivuxolimab in advanced cancers. Library construction relied on the immunoSEQ multiplex PCR assay. TCRdb mirrors the immuneACCESS table, restricted to in-frame sequences. Some clones are absent from its copies; in checked studies, under half trace to an unresolved V gene, and the reason for the others is unknown. This sample has around 25,000 clones in its table, and about 76% of those were observed once. The top ten clonotypes cover around 15% of the sample. This specimen consisted of CD4+ or CD8+ T cells sorted from blood, obtained in a trial of the OX40 agonist ivuxolimab. These receptors all stem from an adult with an advanced solid tumor such as melanoma, head and neck, liver or kidney cancer.

The V gene is TRBV5-5, the J gene TRBJ2-7; 9 nucleotides match TRBD1. The CDR3 has 14 residues. Germline CDR1 reads SGHKS; CDR2 reads YYEKEE (reference sequence). V lost 4 bases to trimming and J lost 3 bases; unmatched junction nucleotides: 5. The CDR3 loop is CASSPRQGVYEQYF. The CDR3 DNA reads TGTGCCAGCAGCCCCCGACAGGGGGTCTACGAGCAGTACTTC.

The chain carries TRBV7-9 and TRBJ2-6, with D possibly matching TRBD1 (5 bases). Trimming took 2 bases from V and 2 from J, leaving 16 bases between them. Per germline, CDR1 SEHNR and CDR2 FQNEAQ (reference sequence). The length of the CDR3 is 18 residues. CDR3 in DNA: TGTGCCAGCAGCTTAATTCGGACAACCCCTCCTGGGGCCAACGTCCTGACTTTC. This encodes CASSLIRTTPPGANVLTF.

The chain carries TRBV7-6 and TRBJ2-2; a possible D gene is TRBD2 (7 bases). V shed 2 bases and J shed 4 bases, with 11 bases lying between them. Germline assignment: CDR1 SGHVS and CDR2 FNYEAQ. The CDR3 is 15 residues long. DNA of the CDR3: TGTGCCAGCAGCTTATTCGGGGGGCTCACCGGGGAGCTGTTTTTT. This codes for CASSLFGGLTGELFF.

CDR3 region: CATTKTGPFEEQFF. The DNA for the CDR3 is TGTGCCACCACCAAGACAGGGCCCTTTGAAGAGCAGTTCTTC. The chain has TRBV19 and TRBJ2-1, with 7 bases matching TRBD1. CDR1 LNHDA and CDR2 SQIVND come from the germline V gene (reference sequence). The V segment lost 10 bases and the J segment 10 bases; nucleotides outside the gene matches: 16. This CDR3 is built from 14 residues. The whole variable domain, filled in from reference TRBV19 and TRBJ2-1, reads DGGITQSPKYLFRKEGQNVTLSCEQNLNHDAMYWYRQDPGQGLRLIYYSQIVNDFQKGDIAEGYSVSREKKESFPLTVTSAQKNPTAFYLCATTKTGPFEEQFFGPGTRLTVL.

In this sample, this clone turned up a few times. The chain couples TRBV5-1 to TRBJ1-6; 9 bases match TRBD1. The CDR3 covers 15 residues. Germline assignment: CDR1 SGHRS and CDR2 YFSETQ. The ends lost 0 bases at V and 14 bases at J; junction bases unmatched: 9. The CDR3 bases are TGCGCCAGCAGCTTGGTTGGGGGGGACAGGGCGGCCCTCCACTTT. Protein product: CASSLVGGDRAALHF. The full variable domain, with the rest looked up from reference TRBV5-1 and TRBJ1-6, is KAGVTQTPRYLIKTRGQQVTLSCSPISGHRSVSWYQQTPGQGLQFLFEYFSETQRNKGNFPGRFSGRQFSNSRSEMNVSTLELGDSALYLCASSLVGGDRAALHFGNGTRLTVT.

This chain connects TRBV10-1 to TRBJ1-5; D may be TRBD1 (5 bases). The CDR3 spans 15 residues. Trimming removed 8 bases at V and 2 bases at J, with 16 bases between. Germline V gene data show CDR1 as WNHNN and CDR2 as SYGVQD (reference sequence). CDR3 sequence: CASAPKGVGNQPQHF. CDR3 DNA: TGCGCCAGCGCCCCCAAAGGGGTCGGCAATCAGCCCCAGCATTTT.

The chain uses TRBV11-3 and TRBJ2-3; D assignment may be TRBD1 or TRBD2 (6 bases each). Germline-derived CDR1 and CDR2 are SGHNT and YENEEA. The CDR3 runs 19 residues. The ends were cut back, 0 bases at V and 0 bases at J, with 19 bases in the middle. The CDR3 DNA sequence: TGTGCCAGCAGCTTAGATCCCCGCTATGGAGGGGGGAGCACAGATACGCAGTATTTT. Protein sequence: CASSLDPRYGGGSTDTQYF.

About this clone itself: The identical CDR3 is also encoded by other nucleotide sequences in the sample. V usage is TRBV7-2 and J usage is TRBJ2-7; no definite D call. The CDR3 is made up of 12 amino acids. In germline, CDR1 is SGHTA, CDR2 FQGNSA. V lost 1 base and J 2 bases, leaving 3 bases between the germline ends. The chain's CDR3 is CASSLDPYEQYF. The CDR3 region has the DNA TGTGCCAGCAGCTTAGACCCCTACGAGCAGTACTTC.

The genes are TRBV15 and TRBJ2-5; D is possibly TRBD1 (6 bases). CDR1 is LNHNV, CDR2 YYDKDF, per germline (reference sequence). The CDR3 length is 14 residues. V lost 7 bases, J lost 3 bases, and 15 bases lay in between. As DNA, the CDR3 is TGTGCCACCAACCAGGGGTCGGACGAAGAGACCCAGTACTTC. Translation gives CATNQGSDEETQYF. Full variable domain (remainder filled in from reference TRBV15 and TRBJ2-5): DAMVIQNPRYQVTQFGKPVTLSCSQTLNHNVMYWYQQKSSQAPKLLFHYYDKDFNNEADTPDNFQSRRPNTSFCFLDIRSPGLGDTAMYLCATNQGSDEETQYFGPGTRLLVL.

This clone was seen only a few times. V and J are TRBV6-5 and TRBJ1-3; 9 bases fit TRBD1. J gave up 1 base and V 5 bases, and 3 bases lay outside the gene matches. Germline V gene data show CDR1 as MNHEY and CDR2 as SVGAGI. The CDR3 contains 15 residues. CDR3 DNA: TGTGCCAGCAGTCCACAGGGGGCTTCTGGAAACACCATATATTTT. Translating gives CASSPQGASGNTIYF.

V and J are TRBV7-3 and TRBJ2-3; the D gene is possibly TRBD1 (6 bases). The CDR3 runs 15 residues. CDR1 SGHTA and CDR2 FQGTGA come from the germline V gene. V shed 5 bases and J shed 0 bases, with 12 bases lying between them. The DNA of the CDR3 is TGTGCCAGCAGCCCCGTGGGGGCCAGCACAGATACGCAGTATTTT. Translating it yields CASSPVGASTDTQYF.

This clone was found a few times. This rearrangement joins TRBV5-6 to TRBJ1-4; D possibly corresponds to TRBD1 (5 bases). CDR3 length equals 17 residues. Trimming pared 3 bases from V and 0 bases from J, leaving 15 bases between. The germline V gene encodes CDR1 SGHDT and CDR2 YYEEEE. As DNA, the CDR3 is TGTGCCAGCAGCTCCCGGAAGGGACCTTCAACTAATGAAAAACTGTTTTTT. This codes for CASSSRKGPSTNEKLFF. Based on the CDR3 plus reference TRBV5-6 and TRBJ1-4, the full variable domain is DAGVTQSPTHLIKTRGQQVTLRCSPKSGHDTVSWYQQALGQGPQFIFQYYEEEERQRGNFPDRFSGHQFPNYSSELNVNALLLGDSALYLCASSSRKGPSTNEKLFFGSGTQLSVL.

This clone was picked up one time. The CDR3, as DNA: TGTGCCAGCAGTTACCTGGGACAGCAAGAGACCCAGTACTTC. Amino acids: CASSYLGQQETQYF. The chain has TRBV6-5 and TRBJ2-5; 7 bases fit TRBD1. The junction had 2 bases not matched to a gene; V was cut back by 2 bases and J by 2 bases. The CDR3 sequence is 14 residues long. Germline V lookup: CDR1 MNHEY, CDR2 SVGAGI.

The V call is TRBV27, the J call TRBJ1-6; D perhaps matches TRBD1 (5 bases). The CDR3 runs 15 residues. V was clipped by 2 bases and J by 0 bases, with 5 bases between them. CDR1 MNHEY and CDR2 SMNVEV come from the germline V gene (reference sequence). CDR3 DNA: TGTGCCAGCAGTTTAGGGGGCTCCTATAATTCACCCCTCCACTTT. Its protein is CASSLGGSYNSPLHF.

This clone has a handful of counts. The chain employs TRBV10-3 and TRBJ1-2, with D uncertain. The V end lost 9 bases, the J end lost 0 bases, and 17 bases lay between the germline ends. CDR3 size: 15 residues. The V gene's germline CDR1 is ENHRY and CDR2 SYGVKD. The CDR3 sequence: CAIAPPQESNYGYTF. The CDR3 DNA reads TGTGCCATAGCCCCCCCACAAGAATCTAACTATGGCTACACCTTC.

The rearrangement joins TRBV6-5 to TRBJ2-7; no reliable D call. The CDR3 spans 14 residues. Germline V gene sequence: CDR1 MNHEY, CDR2 SVGAGI. The ends were cut back, 0 bases at V and 3 bases at J, with 9 bases in the middle. The DNA for the CDR3 is TGTGCCAGCAGTTACTCGAAGGATGGCTACGAGCAGTACTTC. As protein: CASSYSKDGYEQYF.

The rearrangement links TRBV27 to TRBJ2-3, with D possibly matching TRBD1 (5 bases). In germline, CDR1 is MNHEY, CDR2 SMNVEV (reference sequence). This CDR3 has 17 residues. V was shortened by 4 bases and J by 2 bases, with 19 bases between the two germline ends. Here the CDR3 DNA reads TGTGCCAGCAGTTCCTTTCCCAGGGCTCAATTCACAGATACGCAGTATTTT. As protein: CASSSFPRAQFTDTQYF.

The V gene is TRBV27, the J gene TRBJ2-4, with 9 nucleotides matching TRBD2. V gave up 2 bases and J gave up 8 bases; unmatched junction bases: 4. CDR3 length equals 14 residues. In germline, CDR1 is MNHEY, CDR2 SMNVEV (reference sequence). The CDR3 DNA sequence: TGTGCCAGCAGTTTAGCGGGGGGGTTTGACATTCAGTACTTC. As protein: CASSLAGGFDIQYF.

Only one count was recorded for this clone. A much larger clone differs from this one at a single base, so this may be a read error. The V and J genes are TRBV7-2 and TRBJ1-2; tentatively, D is TRBD1 (5 bases). CDR1 SGHTA and CDR2 FQGNSA come from the germline V gene. V shed 4 bases and J shed 6 bases, with 12 bases lying between them. This CDR3 is built from 13 residues. This CDR3 reads CASSCGGGDGYTF. CDR3 coding DNA: TGTGCCAGCAGCTGCGGGGGGGGTGATGGCTACACCTTC.

This clone has just one count. The chain couples TRBV5-1 to TRBJ2-3, with 8 positions matching TRBD2. Germline V gene sequence: CDR1 SGHRS, CDR2 YFSETQ. V trimming: 4 bases; J trimming: 2 bases; junction bases outside the gene matches: 9. The CDR3 length is 16 residues. The CDR3 DNA follows: TGCGCCAGCAGCCCACCCGGGGGGGCCCTCACAGATACGCAGTATTTT. Amino acid sequence: CASSPPGGALTDTQYF.